This T cell receptor beta chain was obtained from a study of blood T cell repertoires in COVID-19. Whole-study context: Sites across the United States, Italy and Spain contributed samples from acute and convalescent COVID-19. Sources were T cells, B-cell-depleted T cells, or PBMCs; the material itself was cDNA or gDNA.

The germline V gene has CDR1 SNHLY and CDR2 FYNNEI. This CDR3 is 15 amino acids long. V lost 6 bases and J lost 6; bases outside the gene matches: 9. Authors' processing steps: Estimation of nucleated cell counts relied on the amplification of reference gene primers. Measured with immunoSEQ multiplex PCR; TCRdb has only the in-frame clones, and not every one. The V and J calls and the clone size are those of that table, but D and trimming were determined from the DNA. The sample lists fewer than 60,000 clones, roughly 89% occurring once. Input material: peripheral blood. The sequence was collected from a man aged 50 to 59 with acute or convalescent COVID-19. The genes are TRBV2 and TRBJ2-1, with TRBD1 matching over 9 bases. The CDR3 nucleotides are TGTGCCAGCAGCGCCCGGGACAGGGTGTTCAATGAGCAGTTCTTC. It codes for CASSARDRVFNEQFF.